This T cell receptor (beta chain) was identified during a study of PD-L1 blockade in urothelial cancer listed by TCRdb under 2017. Looking at the study overall: Therapy was started around 2014 for all patients, and atezolizumab 1,200 mg was administered intravenously every 3 weeks. Durable clinical benefit was achieved by nine patients and was not achieved by 20 patients. Durable clinical benefit was defined as a progression-free survival longer than 6 months, and TCR features were additionally tested against progression-free survival and overall survival. TCR sequencing covered pretreatment tumor samples and matched, serially collected peripheral blood taken before and after atezolizumab treatment. Under 30 patients had pretreatment blood TCR-seq, some 25 had at least one posttreatment blood collection, and some 25 had tumor TCR-seq. About nine tenths of the roughly 30 patients were males with bladder-origin urothelial cancer, and about 65% of the roughly 30 reported a prior smoking history. Blood samples were analyzed at 3 weeks after treatment start (second dose) and at 6 weeks after treatment start. A median of roughly 140,000 T cells and roughly 80,000 unique TCRs was obtained from blood samples, and a median clonality of approximately 0.08 was observed. In the same patients, pretreatment tumors underwent whole exome sequencing and RNA sequencing in addition to TCR sequencing. Patients had an ECOG performance status of 0 or 1 and had received between 0 and 3 prior chemotherapy regimens. The study was an exploratory multi-omic analysis of somatic, immune and clinical correlates of response to PD-L1 blockade with atezolizumab in urothelial cancer. What the work shows at the level of the full study, not this receptor alone: Because the sample size was small (n of about 29) and many exploratory analyses were performed, the results are intended to be hypothesis-generating. Patients with durable benefit showed greater expansion of tumor-associated TCR clones in peripheral blood 3 weeks after starting treatment (n of about 20, p = 0.022). A pretreatment peripheral blood TCR clonality below the median was linked to improved progression-free and overall survival.

This clone occurred once. The specificity of this receptor is unknown. Base qualities are not provided; no much larger clone lies one nucleotide away. A cohort of approximately 30 patients with locally advanced or metastatic urothelial carcinoma, treated at Memorial Sloan Kettering on a trial protocol, was included. Peripheral blood mononuclear cells were collected pretreatment and during treatment, at between 1 and 8 total time points per patient. The Qiagen DNeasy Blood extraction kit was used to purify genomic DNA from total PBMCs and tumor samples. Collected pretreatment and during treatment, PBMCs were isolated and stored as previously described. Synthetic TCR analog templates were spiked into each PCR so that absolute template abundance could be estimated from read counts. Using the immunoSEQ assay, TCRbeta CDR3 regions were amplified from genomic DNA with bias-controlled V and J gene primers. Sequencing of rearranged TCRbeta segments was done at approximately 20X coverage. Under the source paper's analysis protocol: Clustering was used to correct sequencing errors, and CDR3s were annotated against IMGT to assign V, D and J genes. Downstream analyses used only productive TCRbeta rearrangements and left out out-of-frame or stop-codon sequences. To compute clonality, Shannon entropy was normalized by the log of the number of unique productive sequences and then subtracted from one. Clones differing between time points or between blood and tumor were identified by Fisher's exact test with Benjamini-Hochberg correction at adjusted p below 0.01. The table was pulled from immuneACCESS by TCRdb, which kept in-frame rearrangements only. Such tables lose some clones; where checked, under half of the loss comes from unresolved V genes, and the rest has no known cause. That table furnishes V, J and clone size, whereas the DNA furnished D and trimming. The sample table records about 52,000 clones; 70% to 85% of these occur just once. The top ten hold 3.5% to 4.5% of the sample.

V loses 2 bases of germline sequence and J loses 8 bases, and the interval between the two ends is 13 bases. The CDR3 has 13 amino acids, counting the end cysteine and phenylalanine. Just CDR3 DNA is preserved here, 39 bases in frame from base 1. From a lookup of the germline V gene (reference sequence), CDR1 and CDR2 are SGHKS and YYEKEE. Here the sequenced sample was PBMCs, taken around atezolizumab (anti-PD-L1) treatment. The chain couples TRBV5-5 to TRBJ1-1; 6 matching bases give a weak D call of TRBD1. This clonotype originated in a man between 65 and 85 years old with urothelial cancer. The CDR3 corresponds to CASSFSPGQEAFF. The nucleotide sequence is TGTGCCAGCAGCTTTTCCCCGGGACAAGAAGCTTTCTTT.